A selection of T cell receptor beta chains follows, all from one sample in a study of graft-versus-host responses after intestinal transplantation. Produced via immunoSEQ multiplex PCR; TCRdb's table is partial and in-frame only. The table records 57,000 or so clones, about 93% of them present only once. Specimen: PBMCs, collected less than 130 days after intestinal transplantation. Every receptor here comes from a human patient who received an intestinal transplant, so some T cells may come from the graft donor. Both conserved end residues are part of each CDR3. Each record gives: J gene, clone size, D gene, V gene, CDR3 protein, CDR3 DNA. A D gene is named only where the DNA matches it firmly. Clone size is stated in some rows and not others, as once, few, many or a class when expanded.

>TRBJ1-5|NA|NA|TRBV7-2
CASSPTGLMNQPQHF
TGTGCCAGCAGCCCAACAGGGTTAATGAATCAGCCCCAGCATTTT
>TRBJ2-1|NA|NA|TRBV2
CASNRDPYNEQFF
TGTGCCAGTAACCGGGACCCTTACAATGAGCAGTTCTTC
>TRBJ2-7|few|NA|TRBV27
CASGAGTNVKQYF
TGTGCCAGCGGAGCCGGGACAAACGTAAAGCAGTACTTC
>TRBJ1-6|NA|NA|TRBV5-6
CASILVPVYNSPLHF
TGTGCCAGCATCCTCGTGCCAGTGTACAATTCACCCCTCCACTTT
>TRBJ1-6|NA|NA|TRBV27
CASSPLLGKFENSPLHF
TGTGCCAGCAGCCCTCTTTTGGGCAAATTCGAGAATTCACCCCTCCACTTT
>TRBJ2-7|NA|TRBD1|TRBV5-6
CASSLGGQWAEQYF
TGTGCCAGCAGCTTGGGGGGACAGTGGGCCGAGCAGTACTTC
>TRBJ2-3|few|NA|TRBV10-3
CAISESLVFDTDTQYF
TGTGCCATCAGTGAGTCTCTGGTTTTCGACACAGATACGCAGTATTTT
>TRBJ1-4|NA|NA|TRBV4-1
CASSQDHVINEKLFF
TGCGCCAGCAGCCAAGATCACGTGATAAATGAAAAACTGTTTTTT
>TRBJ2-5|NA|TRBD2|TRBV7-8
CASSLMGLAGGRETQYF
TGTGCCAGCAGCTTAATGGGACTAGCGGGGGGAAGGGAGACCCAGTACTTC
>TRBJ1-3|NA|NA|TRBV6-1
CASSELRAYGNTIYF
TGTGCCAGCAGTGAATTACGGGCTTACGGAAACACCATATATTTT
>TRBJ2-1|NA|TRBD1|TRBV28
CASSSGTGYNEQFF
TGTGCCAGCAGTTCGGGGACAGGGTACAATGAGCAGTTCTTC
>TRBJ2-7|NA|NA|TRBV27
CASSSLKTDSYEQYF
TGTGCCAGCAGTTCCCTCAAGACAGATTCCTACGAGCAGTACTTC
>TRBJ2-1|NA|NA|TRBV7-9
CASSSPFSSYNEQFF
TGTGCCAGCAGCTCACCTTTTAGCTCCTACAATGAGCAGTTCTTC
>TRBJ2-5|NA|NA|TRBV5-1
CASSKEETQYF
TGCGCCAGCAGCAAAGAGGAGACCCAGTACTTC
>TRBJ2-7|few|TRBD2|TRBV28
CASSPLRLAGGRPLYEQYF
TGTGCCAGCAGCCCTCTACGACTAGCGGGAGGGCGCCCCCTCTACGAGCAGTACTTC
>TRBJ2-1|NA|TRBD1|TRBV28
CASSEQGAIPYNEQFF
TGTGCCAGCAGTGAACAGGGGGCTATCCCATACAATGAGCAGTTCTTC
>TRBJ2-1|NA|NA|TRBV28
CASSLHAKLPSYNEQFF
TGTGCCAGCAGTTTACATGCGAAGTTGCCCTCCTACAATGAGCAGTTCTTC
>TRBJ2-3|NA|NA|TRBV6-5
CASSRSLGSTDTQYF
TGTGCCAGCAGTCGATCCTTGGGCAGCACAGATACGCAGTATTTT
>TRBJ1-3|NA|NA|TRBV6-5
CASRWPVGNTIYF
TGTGCCAGCAGGTGGCCTGTCGGAAACACCATATATTTT
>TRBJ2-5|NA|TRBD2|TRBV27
CASSPGLVVVARETQYF
TGTGCCAGCAGTCCGGGACTAGTCGTTGTCGCGCGAGAGACCCAGTACTTC
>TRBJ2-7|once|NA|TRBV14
CASSQGGGFTYEQYF
TGTGCCAGCAGCCAAGGGGGCGGGTTCACCTACGAGCAGTACTTC
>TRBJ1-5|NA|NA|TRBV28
CASTLGNRFVSNQPQHF
TGTGCCAGCACCCTAGGTAATCGGTTTGTTAGCAATCAGCCCCAGCATTTT
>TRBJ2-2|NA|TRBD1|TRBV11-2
CASSPIQGAGELFF
TGTGCCAGCAGCCCGATACAGGGGGCCGGGGAGCTGTTTTTT
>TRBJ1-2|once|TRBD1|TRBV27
CASSLSGGFYGHTF
TGTGCCAGCAGTTTATCAGGGGGCTTCTATGGCCACACCTTC
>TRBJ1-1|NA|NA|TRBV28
CASSLGTHSYTEAFF
TGTGCCAGCAGTTTAGGGACACACTCTTACACTGAAGCTTTCTTT
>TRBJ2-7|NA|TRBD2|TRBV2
CASRRLAGAGEQYF
TGTGCCAGCAGGCGACTAGCGGGAGCCGGCGAGCAGTACTTC
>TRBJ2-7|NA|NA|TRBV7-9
CASSLGGVTYEQYF
TGTGCCAGCAGCTTGGGCGGGGTCACCTACGAGCAGTACTTC
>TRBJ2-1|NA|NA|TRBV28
CASSLRGRGNEQFF
TGTGCCAGCAGCCTCAGGGGCCGGGGCAATGAGCAGTTCTTC
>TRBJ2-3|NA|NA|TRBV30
CAWSVPADTQYF
TGTGCCTGGAGTGTACCCGCGGATACGCAGTATTTT
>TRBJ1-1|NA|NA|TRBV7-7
CASSLSGGTEAFF
TGTGCCAGCAGCTTGAGTGGTGGAACTGAAGCTTTCTTT
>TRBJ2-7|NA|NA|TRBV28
CASSLGLSSYEQYF
TGTGCCAGCAGTTTAGGGCTTTCCTCCTACGAGCAGTACTTC
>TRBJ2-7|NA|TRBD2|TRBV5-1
CASSLVPPGAGGSYEQYF
TGCGCCAGCAGCTTGGTACCCCCCGGGGCGGGGGGATCCTACGAGCAGTACTTC
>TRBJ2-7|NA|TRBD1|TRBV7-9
CASSPRGNIYEQYF
TGTGCCAGCAGCCCCAGGGGGAATATCTACGAGCAGTACTTC